The clone carrying this T cell receptor (beta chain) came up a few times. Its target is not known. V lost 1 base and J 9 bases, leaving 16 bases between the germline ends. The CDR3 loop spans 14 amino acids. Germline assignment: CDR1 SEHNR and CDR2 FQNEAQ (reference sequence). The time point here: newly diagnosed GD, antithyroid drugs for less than 3 months. There was RNA extracted from PBMCs, and the TCR library was made from it. The data are from a study of regulatory T cells in long-lasting Graves disease. Findings and limits, study-wide: Only a small sample size was used, which may have cut accuracy. Newly diagnosed disease favored TRBV20-1 and TRBJ2-1 over persistent disease.

Construction of TCR beta libraries relied on iRepertoire HTBI primers and on Arm-PCR targeting CDR3 regions. As originally analysed: Identification yielded 60 or so TRBV and over eleven TRBJ segments across samples. TCRdb passed the multiplex PCR reads through MiXCR, listing each CDR3 protein once. TCRdb's processing, not the authors' own work, is the source of the V and J calls. The sample shows around 450,000 distinct CDR3 sequences, about 15% of them seen only once. These records were also assigned to another study, of T cells in Graves' hyperthyroidism and ophthalmopathy. According to that study: The study used the HTBI primer set for a first-round RT-PCR of the TCR CDR3.

This sequence was found in a woman in her 40s with Graves disease. The chain joins TRBV7-9 to TRBJ2-7; D perhaps matches TRBD2 (5 bases). Material: peripheral blood mononuclear cells (PBMCs), obtained at new diagnosis, from a patient treated with antithyroid drugs. For the CDR3, the DNA is TGTGCCAGCAGCTTAGTACCCCGGGAATCTGGGCAGTACTTC. As protein: CASSLVPRESGQYF. Supplemented by reference TRBV7-9 and TRBJ2-7, the full variable domain reads DTGVSQNPRHKITKRGQNVTFRCDPISEHNRLYWYRQTLGQGPEFLTYFQNEAQLEKSRLLSDRFSAERPKGSFSTLEIQRTEQGDSAMYLCASSLVPRESGQYFGPGTRLTVT.